This TCR beta chain was sequenced in a study of cytomegalovirus exposure and HLA in healthy donors. General study points: The study recorded about 160 TCR beta chains that were cytomegalovirus-associated. TCR beta chains associated with HLA were, in a later analysis, more clonally expanded than equally common others. HLA allele associations emerged for 15,000 to 20,000 TCR beta sequences in a later analysis, at 0.05 false discovery rate.

On this clone itself: Its antigen remains unknown.

PCR employed 60 Vbeta and 13 Jbeta primers. The table came from immunoSEQ multiplex PCR; TCRdb's copy has only in-frame clones and leaves some out. The data hold roughly 74,000 clones, with around 78% observed a single time. This CDR3 has 15 residues. Germline CDR1 MNHNS, CDR2 SASEGT. V shed 3 bases, J shed 4 bases, and the junction held 5 bases outside the gene matches. The sample comprised PBMCs. The receptor comes from a man aged 40-50 years in good health and CMV-seronegative. This chain connects TRBV6-1 to TRBJ2-1; TRBD2 matches at 8 bases. The CDR3 loop is CASSEVSGTYNEQFF. The CDR3 region has the DNA TGTGCCAGCAGTGAGGTTAGCGGGACTTACAATGAGCAGTTCTTC.